A selection of T cell receptor beta chains follows, all from one sample in a study of cytomegalovirus exposure and HLA in healthy donors. Clones were read by immunoSEQ multiplex PCR, and TCRdb kept only the in-frame ones, dropping some. The table includes roughly 150,000 clones, approximately 79% detected once. The sample taken for sequencing was PBMCs. These TCRs come from a man between 40 and 49 years old in good health and CMV-seropositive. Each CDR3 is given with its conserved first and last residue. A D gene is named only where the DNA matches it firmly. Size is omitted from some rows. Given values are once, few, many or a class for expanded clones.

CDR3aa: CAISLDSQLEAFF
CDR3nt: TGTGCCATCAGTTTGGACAGCCAACTTGAAGCTTTCTTT
v_gene: TRBV10-3
j_gene: TRBJ1-1
abundance: .
d_gene: .

CDR3aa: CASIYMQAGRREQFF
CDR3nt: TGTGCCAGCATCTACATGCAAGCGGGACGCCGTGAGCAGTTCTTC
v_gene: TRBV6-1
j_gene: TRBJ2-1
abundance: .
d_gene: TRBD2

CDR3aa: CASSFPGDLGNTIYF
CDR3nt: TGTGCCAGCAGCTTTCCAGGGGATCTTGGAAACACCATATATTTT
v_gene: TRBV7-2
j_gene: TRBJ1-3
abundance: .
d_gene: .

CDR3aa: CSVGSGGDTEAFF
CDR3nt: TGCAGCGTTGGTTCAGGGGGCGACACTGAAGCTTTCTTT
v_gene: TRBV29-1
j_gene: TRBJ1-1
abundance: .
d_gene: TRBD1

CDR3aa: CASSWRGSLGYTF
CDR3nt: TGTGCCAGCAGCTGGCGAGGGTCGCTCGGCTACACCTTC
v_gene: TRBV5-4
j_gene: TRBJ1-2
abundance: .
d_gene: .

CDR3aa: CASSPRRSVSYEQYF
CDR3nt: TGTGCCAGCAGCCCCCGGAGGTCGGTATCCTACGAGCAGTACTTC
v_gene: TRBV27
j_gene: TRBJ2-7
abundance: .
d_gene: .

CDR3aa: CASRSSIATNEKLFF
CDR3nt: TGTGCCAGCAGGAGTTCCATTGCAACTAATGAAAAACTGTTTTTT
v_gene: TRBV7-8
j_gene: TRBJ1-4
abundance: .
d_gene: .

CDR3aa: CASRPDRGIWYEQYF
CDR3nt: TGTGCCAGCAGACCAGACAGGGGAATCTGGTACGAGCAGTACTTC
v_gene: TRBV11-1
j_gene: TRBJ2-7
abundance: .
d_gene: TRBD1

CDR3aa: CASSTMTGGQPQHF
CDR3nt: TGTGCCAGCAGTACGATGACAGGGGGTCAGCCCCAGCATTTT
v_gene: TRBV6-6
j_gene: TRBJ1-5
abundance: .
d_gene: TRBD1

CDR3aa: CSVGTSGSRGQYF
CDR3nt: TGCAGCGTCGGGACTAGCGGGAGCCGTGGGCAGTACTTC
v_gene: TRBV29-1
j_gene: TRBJ2-7
abundance: .
d_gene: TRBD2

CDR3aa: CASSIGQGAPAAAFF
CDR3nt: TGTGCCAGTAGTATAGGACAGGGGGCGCCGGCGGCAGCTTTCTTT
v_gene: TRBV19
j_gene: TRBJ1-1
abundance: .
d_gene: TRBD1

CDR3aa: CASSGTGTSGNTIYF
CDR3nt: TGTGCCAGCAGCGGGACAGGGACGTCTGGAAACACCATATATTTT
v_gene: TRBV9
j_gene: TRBJ1-3
abundance: .
d_gene: TRBD1

CDR3aa: CASGAGNQPQHF
CDR3nt: TGTGCCAGCGGGGCGGGAAATCAGCCCCAGCATTTT
v_gene: TRBV28
j_gene: TRBJ1-5
abundance: .
d_gene: .

CDR3aa: CASSDPDGRTYNEQFF
CDR3nt: TGCGCCAGCAGTGACCCGGACGGGAGAACCTACAATGAGCAGTTCTTC
v_gene: TRBV10-2
j_gene: TRBJ2-1
abundance: .
d_gene: .

CDR3aa: CASSFGSWRPPFF
CDR3nt: TGTGCCAGCAGTTTCGGCTCTTGGAGACCGCCTTTCTTT
v_gene: TRBV28
j_gene: TRBJ1-1
abundance: .
d_gene: .

CDR3aa: CAWAYSNQPQHF
CDR3nt: TGTGCCTGGGCCTATAGCAATCAGCCCCAGCATTTT
v_gene: TRBV30
j_gene: TRBJ1-5
abundance: .
d_gene: .

CDR3aa: CASSQDLSFGANVLTF
CDR3nt: TGTGCCAGCAGCCAAGACTTGAGTTTTGGGGCCAACGTCCTGACTTTC
v_gene: TRBV4-2
j_gene: TRBJ2-6
abundance: .
d_gene: .

CDR3aa: CSALLDTQYF
CDR3nt: TGCAGCGCTCTTTTAGATACGCAGTATTTT
v_gene: TRBV29-1
j_gene: TRBJ2-3
abundance: .
d_gene: .

CDR3aa: CASSISRNYGYTF
CDR3nt: TGTGCCAGTAGTATAAGCAGGAACTATGGCTACACCTTC
v_gene: TRBV19
j_gene: TRBJ1-2
abundance: .
d_gene: .

CDR3aa: CASSLQDPSNQPQHF
CDR3nt: TGCGCCAGCAGCTTACAGGACCCTAGCAATCAGCCCCAGCATTTT
v_gene: TRBV5-1
j_gene: TRBJ1-5
abundance: .
d_gene: .

CDR3aa: CASSSETGSGNTIYF
CDR3nt: TGTGCCAGCAGCTCGGAAACAGGCTCTGGAAACACCATATATTTT
v_gene: TRBV5-4
j_gene: TRBJ1-3
abundance: .
d_gene: .

CDR3aa: CASSIGSLRETQYF
CDR3nt: TGTGCCAGTAGTATAGGGAGCCTTAGGGAGACCCAGTACTTC
v_gene: TRBV19
j_gene: TRBJ2-5
abundance: .
d_gene: .

CDR3aa: CASRGGLNTDTQYF
CDR3nt: TGTGCCAGCAGAGGAGGCCTTAACACAGATACGCAGTATTTT
v_gene: TRBV7-9
j_gene: TRBJ2-3
abundance: .
d_gene: .

CDR3aa: CASTMIGGRGNQPQHF
CDR3nt: TGTGCCAGTACCATGATAGGGGGCAGGGGCAATCAGCCCCAGCATTTT
v_gene: TRBV19
j_gene: TRBJ1-5
abundance: .
d_gene: TRBD1

CDR3aa: CASSYGGSTDTQYF
CDR3nt: TGTGCCAGCAGTTACGGGGGGAGCACAGATACGCAGTATTTT
v_gene: TRBV6-5
j_gene: TRBJ2-3
abundance: .
d_gene: .

CDR3aa: CASSFGGGEQFF
CDR3nt: TGTGCCAGCAGCTTTGGGGGCGGTGAGCAGTTCTTC
v_gene: TRBV11-2
j_gene: TRBJ2-1
abundance: .
d_gene: .

CDR3aa: CASSARNEQFF
CDR3nt: TGTGCCAGTAGTGCTAGGAATGAGCAGTTCTTC
v_gene: TRBV19
j_gene: TRBJ2-1
abundance: .
d_gene: .

CDR3aa: CASTAEGAEAFF
CDR3nt: TGCGCCAGCACCGCAGAAGGAGCTGAAGCTTTCTTT
v_gene: TRBV4-1
j_gene: TRBJ1-1
abundance: few
d_gene: .

CDR3aa: CASKKVAGQTQYF
CDR3nt: TGTGCCAGCAAGAAGGTGGCGGGGCAGACCCAGTACTTC
v_gene: TRBV7-2
j_gene: TRBJ2-5
abundance: few
d_gene: .

CDR3aa: CSSRTSGNGELFF
CDR3nt: TGCAGCTCTCGGACTAGCGGGAACGGGGAGCTGTTTTTT
v_gene: TRBV29-1
j_gene: TRBJ2-2
abundance: .
d_gene: TRBD2

CDR3aa: CASSLGQGHNYGYTF
CDR3nt: TGTGCCAGCAGCTTGGGACAGGGCCATAACTATGGCTACACCTTC
v_gene: TRBV5-5
j_gene: TRBJ1-2
abundance: .
d_gene: TRBD1

CDR3aa: CASSKGGDRVFNTIYF
CDR3nt: TGTGCCAGCAGCAAGGGAGGGGACAGGGTGTTTAACACCATATATTTT
v_gene: TRBV21-1
j_gene: TRBJ1-3
abundance: .
d_gene: .

CDR3aa: CASSIDREEVGYTF
CDR3nt: TGTGCCAGTAGTATAGACAGGGAGGAAGTTGGCTACACCTTC
v_gene: TRBV19
j_gene: TRBJ1-2
abundance: .
d_gene: .

CDR3aa: CASSSIIPGPLHF
CDR3nt: TGTGCCAGCAGCTCCATAATCCCCGGACCCCTCCACTTT
v_gene: TRBV7-3
j_gene: TRBJ1-6
abundance: once
d_gene: .

CDR3aa: CASSVTGTEQYF
CDR3nt: TGTGCCAGCAGTGTGACAGGGACCGAGCAGTACTTC
v_gene: TRBV5-4
j_gene: TRBJ2-7
abundance: once
d_gene: TRBD1

CDR3aa: CASSLGTSGSETQYF
CDR3nt: TGTGCCAGCAGCCTGGGGACTAGCGGGAGCGAGACCCAGTACTTC
v_gene: TRBV4-2
j_gene: TRBJ2-5
abundance: .
d_gene: TRBD2

CDR3aa: CASSLGTGISTDTQYF
CDR3nt: TGTGCCAGCAGCTTGGGAACCGGGATAAGCACAGATACGCAGTATTTT
v_gene: TRBV5-6
j_gene: TRBJ2-3
abundance: few
d_gene: .

CDR3aa: CASSTRDFSSYEQYF
CDR3nt: TGCGCCAGCAGCACCCGGGACTTTAGCTCCTACGAGCAGTACTTC
v_gene: TRBV5-1
j_gene: TRBJ2-7
abundance: .
d_gene: .

CDR3aa: CASNSPGRVNEQYF
CDR3nt: TGTGCCAGCAATTCTCCTGGCAGGGTCAACGAGCAGTACTTC
v_gene: TRBV5-4
j_gene: TRBJ2-7
abundance: .
d_gene: .

CDR3aa: CASTTPQALGAYGYTF
CDR3nt: TGTGCCAGCACCACCCCACAGGCCCTAGGGGCCTATGGCTACACCTTC
v_gene: TRBV7-2
j_gene: TRBJ1-2
abundance: few
d_gene: .

CDR3aa: CASCPGQGWETQYF
CDR3nt: TGTGCCAGCTGCCCGGGACAGGGGTGGGAGACCCAGTACTTC
v_gene: TRBV11-2
j_gene: TRBJ2-5
abundance: .
d_gene: TRBD1

CDR3aa: CASSSTGDNSPLHF
CDR3nt: TGCGCCAGCAGCTCGACAGGGGACAATTCACCCCTCCACTTT
v_gene: TRBV5-1
j_gene: TRBJ1-6
abundance: .
d_gene: TRBD1

CDR3aa: CASSPYSTSGSNQKYF
CDR3nt: TGTGCCAGCTCACCGTATTCAACTAGCGGGAGTAATCAGAAGTACTTC
v_gene: TRBV18
j_gene: TRBJ2-7
abundance: .
d_gene: TRBD2

CDR3aa: CASSLDYGVQETQYF
CDR3nt: TGTGCCAGCAGCTTAGATTACGGGGTACAGGAGACCCAGTACTTC
v_gene: TRBV7-2
j_gene: TRBJ2-5
abundance: .
d_gene: .

CDR3aa: CASSYSLHRQNSPLHF
CDR3nt: TGTGCCAGCAGTTACAGCCTACACCGACAAAATTCACCCCTCCACTTT
v_gene: TRBV6-5
j_gene: TRBJ1-6
abundance: .
d_gene: .

CDR3aa: CASRGLMVAKNIQYF
CDR3nt: TGTGCCAGCAGGGGACTAATGGTCGCCAAAAACATTCAGTACTTC
v_gene: TRBV6-5
j_gene: TRBJ2-4
abundance: .
d_gene: TRBD2

CDR3aa: CASSTANTEAFF
CDR3nt: TGTGCCAGCTCCACAGCGAACACTGAAGCTTTCTTT
v_gene: TRBV2
j_gene: TRBJ1-1
abundance: .
d_gene: .

CDR3aa: CASSPGGANTEAFF
CDR3nt: TGTGCCAGCTCACCAGGGGGGGCGAACACTGAAGCTTTCTTT
v_gene: TRBV18
j_gene: TRBJ1-1
abundance: .
d_gene: .

CDR3aa: CASSGPSGSSHEQYF
CDR3nt: TGTGCCAGCAGCGGACCTAGCGGGAGCTCCCACGAGCAGTACTTC
v_gene: TRBV9
j_gene: TRBJ2-7
abundance: .
d_gene: TRBD2

CDR3aa: CASSFPALTSGTASYNEQFF
CDR3nt: TGTGCCAGCAGTTTTCCGGCCCTCACTAGCGGGACCGCGTCCTACAATGAGCAGTTCTTC
v_gene: TRBV28
j_gene: TRBJ2-1
abundance: once
d_gene: TRBD2

CDR3aa: CASSWASPSYNEQFF
CDR3nt: TGTGCCAGCAGTTGGGCTAGCCCCTCCTACAATGAGCAGTTCTTC
v_gene: TRBV6-5
j_gene: TRBJ2-1
abundance: .
d_gene: .

CDR3aa: CSVELQGKDTF
CDR3nt: TGCAGCGTTGAGTTGCAGGGAAAGGACACCTTC
v_gene: TRBV29-1
j_gene: TRBJ1-2
abundance: few
d_gene: .

CDR3aa: CASSQKATERGGTQYF
CDR3nt: TGCGCCAGCAGTCAGAAGGCGACGGAGCGAGGGGGGACCCAGTACTTC
v_gene: TRBV23-1
j_gene: TRBJ2-5
abundance: few
d_gene: .

CDR3aa: CAISDRGNTEAFF
CDR3nt: TGTGCCATCAGTGACCGGGGGAACACTGAAGCTTTCTTT
v_gene: TRBV10-3
j_gene: TRBJ1-1
abundance: .
d_gene: .